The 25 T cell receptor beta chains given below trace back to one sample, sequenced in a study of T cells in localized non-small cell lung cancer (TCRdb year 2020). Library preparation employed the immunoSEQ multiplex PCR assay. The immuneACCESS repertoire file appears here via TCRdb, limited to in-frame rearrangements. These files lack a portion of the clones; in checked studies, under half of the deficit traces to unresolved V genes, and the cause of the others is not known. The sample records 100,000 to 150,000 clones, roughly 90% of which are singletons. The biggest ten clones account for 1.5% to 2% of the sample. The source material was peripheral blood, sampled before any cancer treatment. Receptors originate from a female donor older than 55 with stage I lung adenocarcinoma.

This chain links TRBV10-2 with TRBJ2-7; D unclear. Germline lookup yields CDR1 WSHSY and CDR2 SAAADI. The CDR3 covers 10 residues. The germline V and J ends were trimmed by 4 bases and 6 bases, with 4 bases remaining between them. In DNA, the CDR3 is TGCGCCAGCAGTGGAATCGAGCAGTACTTC. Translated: CASSGIEQYF.

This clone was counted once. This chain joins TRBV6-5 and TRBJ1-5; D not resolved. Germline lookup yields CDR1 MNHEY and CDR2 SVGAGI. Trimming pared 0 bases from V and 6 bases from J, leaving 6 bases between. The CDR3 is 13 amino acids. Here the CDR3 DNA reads TGTGCCAGCAGTTACTCGGAAAGTCAGCCCCAGCATTTT. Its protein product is CASSYSESQPQHF.

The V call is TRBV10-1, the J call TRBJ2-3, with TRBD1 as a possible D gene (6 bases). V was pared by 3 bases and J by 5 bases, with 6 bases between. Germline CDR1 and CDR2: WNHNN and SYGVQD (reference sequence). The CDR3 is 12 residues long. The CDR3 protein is CASSEQGDTQYF. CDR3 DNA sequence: TGCGCCAGCAGTGAACAGGGAGATACGCAGTATTTT.

CDR3 nucleotide sequence: TGTGCCAGCAGCGATGGACATTCCTATGGCTACACCTTC. This translates into CASSDGHSYGYTF. The chain has TRBV7-3 and TRBJ1-2; weak D call: TRBD1 (5 bases). Germline loops: CDR1 SGHTA, CDR2 FQGTGA. The CDR3 runs 13 residues. The V and J ends lost 5 bases and 4 bases respectively, with 11 bases between them.

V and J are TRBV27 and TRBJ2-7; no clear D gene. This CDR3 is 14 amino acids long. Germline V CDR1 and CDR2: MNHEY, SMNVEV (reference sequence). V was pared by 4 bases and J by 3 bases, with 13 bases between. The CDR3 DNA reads TGTGCCAGCAGTTCCAACGTGGGTTACTACGAGCAGTACTTC. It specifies CASSSNVGYYEQYF.

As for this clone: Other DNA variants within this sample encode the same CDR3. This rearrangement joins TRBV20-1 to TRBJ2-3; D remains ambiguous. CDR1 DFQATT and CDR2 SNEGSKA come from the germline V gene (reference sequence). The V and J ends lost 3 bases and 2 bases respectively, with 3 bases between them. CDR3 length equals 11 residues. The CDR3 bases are TGCAGTGCTAGTAACACAGATACGCAGTATTTT. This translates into CSASNTDTQYF.

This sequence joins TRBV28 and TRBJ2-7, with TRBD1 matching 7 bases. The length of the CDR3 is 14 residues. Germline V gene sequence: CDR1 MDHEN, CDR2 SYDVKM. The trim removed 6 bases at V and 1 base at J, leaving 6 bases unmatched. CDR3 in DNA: TGTGCCAGCAGGTCCCAGGGGGTTTCCTACGAGCAGTACTTC. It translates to CASRSQGVSYEQYF.

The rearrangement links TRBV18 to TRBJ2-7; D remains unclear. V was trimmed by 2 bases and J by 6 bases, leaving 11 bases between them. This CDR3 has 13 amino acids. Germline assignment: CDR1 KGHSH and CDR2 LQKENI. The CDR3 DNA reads TGTGCCAGCTCACCATTTGGGGTTAGCGAGCAGTACTTC. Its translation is CASSPFGVSEQYF. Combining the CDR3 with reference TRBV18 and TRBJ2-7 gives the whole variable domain NAGVMQNPRHLVRRRGQEARLRCSPMKGHSHVYWYRQLPEEGLKFMVYLQKENIIDESGMPKERFSAEFPKEGPSILRIQQVVRGDSAAYFCASSPFGVSEQYFGPGTRLTVT.

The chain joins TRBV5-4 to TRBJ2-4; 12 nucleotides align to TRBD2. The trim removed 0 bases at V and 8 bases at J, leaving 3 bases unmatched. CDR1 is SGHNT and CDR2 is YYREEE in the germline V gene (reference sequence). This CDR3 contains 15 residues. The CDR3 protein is CASSLGSSGRDIQYF. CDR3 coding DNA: TGTGCCAGCAGCTTGGGTTCTAGCGGGAGGGACATTCAGTACTTC.

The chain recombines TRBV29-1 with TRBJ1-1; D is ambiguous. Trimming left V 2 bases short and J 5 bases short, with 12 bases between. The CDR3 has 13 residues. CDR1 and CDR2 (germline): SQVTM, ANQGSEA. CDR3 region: CSVERISGTEAFF. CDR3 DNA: TGCAGCGTTGAAAGGATATCTGGGACTGAAGCTTTCTTT.

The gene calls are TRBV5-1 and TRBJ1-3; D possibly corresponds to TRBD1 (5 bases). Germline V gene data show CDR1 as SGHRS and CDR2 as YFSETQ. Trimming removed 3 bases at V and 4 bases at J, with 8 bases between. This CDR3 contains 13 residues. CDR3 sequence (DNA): TGCGCCAGCAGCTCGACAGTCGGAAACACCATATATTTT. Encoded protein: CASSSTVGNTIYF.

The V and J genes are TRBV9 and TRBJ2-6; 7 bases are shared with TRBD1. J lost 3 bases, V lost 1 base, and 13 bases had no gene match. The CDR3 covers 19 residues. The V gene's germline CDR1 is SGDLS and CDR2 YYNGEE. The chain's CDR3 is CASSVSRGVQGSGANVLTF. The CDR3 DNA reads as TGTGCCAGCAGCGTAAGTCGCGGCGTACAGGGGAGTGGGGCCAACGTCCTGACTTTC.

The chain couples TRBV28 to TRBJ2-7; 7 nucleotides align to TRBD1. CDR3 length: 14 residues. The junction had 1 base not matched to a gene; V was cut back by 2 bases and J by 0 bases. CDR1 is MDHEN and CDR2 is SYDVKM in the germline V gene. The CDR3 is CASSLTGASYEQYF. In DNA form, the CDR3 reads TGTGCCAGCAGTTTAACAGGGGCCTCCTACGAGCAGTACTTC.

CDR3 bases: TGTGCCAGCAGCCAAAACTCAGCATTAGGGAGCGAGCAGTACTTC. This gives the protein CASSQNSALGSEQYF. The chain is built from TRBV4-2 and TRBJ2-7, with D perhaps matching TRBD2 (5 bases). V lost 2 bases, J lost 6 bases, and 17 bases lay in between. The CDR3 sequence is 15 residues long. The germline CDR1 and CDR2 sequences are LGHNA and YNFKEQ.

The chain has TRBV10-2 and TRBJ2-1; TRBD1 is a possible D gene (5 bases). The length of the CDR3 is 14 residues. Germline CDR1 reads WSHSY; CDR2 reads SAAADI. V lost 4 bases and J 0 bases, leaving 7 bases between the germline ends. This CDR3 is CASSVQGSYNEQFF. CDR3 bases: TGCGCCAGCAGTGTCCAGGGCTCCTACAATGAGCAGTTCTTC.

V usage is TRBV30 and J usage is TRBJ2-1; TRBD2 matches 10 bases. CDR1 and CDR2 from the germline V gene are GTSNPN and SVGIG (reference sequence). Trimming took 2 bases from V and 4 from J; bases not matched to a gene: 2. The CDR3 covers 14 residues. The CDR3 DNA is TGTGCCTGGAGTCCTAGCGGGAGTTACAATGAGCAGTTCTTC. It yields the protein CAWSPSGSYNEQFF.

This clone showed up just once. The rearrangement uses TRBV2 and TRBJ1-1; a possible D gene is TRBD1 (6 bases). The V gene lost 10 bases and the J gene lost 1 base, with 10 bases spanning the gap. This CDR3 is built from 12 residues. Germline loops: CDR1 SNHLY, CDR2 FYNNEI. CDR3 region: CATKQGNTEAFF. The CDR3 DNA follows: TGTGCCACTAAACAGGGGAACACTGAAGCTTTCTTT.

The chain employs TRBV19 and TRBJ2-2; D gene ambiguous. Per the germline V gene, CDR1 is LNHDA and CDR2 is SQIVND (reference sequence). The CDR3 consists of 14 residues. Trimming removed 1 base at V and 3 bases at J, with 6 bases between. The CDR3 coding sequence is TGTGCCAGTAGTATAGTTTCCCACACCGGGGAGCTGTTTTTT. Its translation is CASSIVSHTGELFF.

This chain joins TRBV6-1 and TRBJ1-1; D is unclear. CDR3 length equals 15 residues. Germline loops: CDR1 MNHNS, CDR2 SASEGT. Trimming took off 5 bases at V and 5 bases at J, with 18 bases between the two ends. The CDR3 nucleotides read TGTGCCAGCAGTACCCCCGGGAGCCCATGGACTGAAGCTTTCTTT. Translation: CASSTPGSPWTEAFF.

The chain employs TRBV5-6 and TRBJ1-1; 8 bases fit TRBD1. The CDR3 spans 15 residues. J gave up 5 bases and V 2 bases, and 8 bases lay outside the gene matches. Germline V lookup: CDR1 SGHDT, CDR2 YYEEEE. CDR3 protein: CASSLGQGARTEAFF. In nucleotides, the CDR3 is TGTGCCAGCAGCTTAGGGCAGGGGGCGAGAACTGAAGCTTTCTTT.

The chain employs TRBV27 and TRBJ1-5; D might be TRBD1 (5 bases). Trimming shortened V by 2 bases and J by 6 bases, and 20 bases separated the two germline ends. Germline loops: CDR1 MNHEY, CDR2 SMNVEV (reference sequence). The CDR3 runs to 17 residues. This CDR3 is CASSLLRGGGRGQPQHF. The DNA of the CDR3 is TGTGCCAGCAGTTTACTTCGTGGGGGAGGTCGGGGTCAGCCCCAGCATTTT.

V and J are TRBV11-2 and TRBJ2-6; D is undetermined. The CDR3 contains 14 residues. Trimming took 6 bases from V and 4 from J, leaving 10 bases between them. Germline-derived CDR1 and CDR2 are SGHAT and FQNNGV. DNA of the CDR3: TGTGCCAGCAGACCCACTACCGGGGCCAACGTCCTGACTTTC. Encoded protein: CASRPTTGANVLTF.

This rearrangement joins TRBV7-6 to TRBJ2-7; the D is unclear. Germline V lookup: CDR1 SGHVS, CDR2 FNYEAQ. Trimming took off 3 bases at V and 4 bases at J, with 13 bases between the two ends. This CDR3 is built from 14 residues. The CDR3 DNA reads TGTGCCAGCAGCTTCGAAGTCAGTGGGTACGAGCAGTACTTC. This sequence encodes CASSFEVSGYEQYF.

CDR3 loop: CASGGIGEQYF. CDR3 bases: TGTGCCAGCGGTGGAATTGGTGAGCAGTACTTC. The chain employs TRBV6-5 and TRBJ2-7, with D unresolved. V lost 8 bases and J 7 bases, leaving 12 bases between the germline ends. The CDR3 spans 11 residues. Germline CDR1 MNHEY, CDR2 SVGAGI.

CDR3 protein: CASSELSGRSNEQFF. In nucleotides, the CDR3 is TGTGCCAGCAGTGAACTTAGCGGGAGAAGTAATGAGCAGTTCTTC. The V and J genes are TRBV6-1 and TRBJ2-1, with 9 positions matching TRBD2. Germline V CDR1 and CDR2: MNHNS, SASEGT. The CDR3 covers 15 residues. V shed 2 bases and J 7 bases; nucleotides not matched to a gene: 6.